These T cell receptor beta chains were read from a single sample in a study of T-cell reconstitution after alpha-beta-depleted transplantation in children. Each CDR3 protein gets one entry after TCRdb re-called the PCR reads with MiXCR. The repertoire has 400,000 to 550,000 distinct CDR3 sequences, 10% of them found once; the top ten carry 2% to 2.5%. The sample here was PBMCs, taken before TCRalphabeta/CD19-depleted stem cell transplant. The receptors here all came from a child aged 2 to 10 with inherited bone marrow failure, due to receive a stem cell transplant. Each CDR3 is given with its conserved first and last residue. A D gene is named only where the DNA matches it firmly. Rows may omit the clone size; those that give it use once, few, many or a size class.

size,J,D,V,CDR3,DNA
many,TRBJ2-1,NA,TRBV7-9,CASRHTYSEQFF,TGTGCCAGCAGGCACACTTACAGTGAGCAGTTCTTC
many,TRBJ2-3,TRBD2,TRBV5-4,CASRHPRTRSTDTQYF,TGTGCCAGCAGGCACCCCAGGACTAGAAGTACAGATACGCAGTATTTT
many,TRBJ2-3,NA,TRBV20-1,CSARGVALDTQYF,TGCAGTGCTAGAGGGGTGGCGTTGGATACGCAGTATTTT
many,TRBJ2-3,NA,TRBV12-3/TRBV12-4,CASSLELFGDTQYF,TGTGCCAGCAGTTTAGAACTCTTTGGAGATACGCAGTATTTT
few,TRBJ2-3,TRBD2,TRBV27,CASSIAGAADTQYF,TGTGCCAGCAGTATAGCGGGAGCGGCAGATACGCAGTATTTT
many,TRBJ2-5,NA,TRBV28,CASCRGGETQYF,TGTGCCAGCTGTAGGGGCGGGGAGACCCAGTACTTC
many,TRBJ2-2,NA,TRBV2,CASSGPGATGELFF,TGTGCCAGCAGTGGTCCGGGGGCAACCGGGGAGCTGTTTTTT
few,TRBJ1-6,NA,TRBV12-3/TRBV12-4,CASSLNSPASPLHF,TGTGCCAGCAGTTTAAACAGCCCCGCTTCACCCCTCCACTTT
many,TRBJ2-7,NA,TRBV4-3,CASSQAGSYEQYF,TGCGCCAGCAGCCAAGCAGGGTCCTACGAGCAGTACTTC
many,TRBJ2-1,TRBD2,TRBV10-3,CAISSTSADYNEQFF,TGTGCCATCAGTTCAACTAGCGCGGATTACAATGAGCAGTTCTTC
NA,TRBJ2-3,NA,TRBV19,CASATGRGPDTQYF,TGTGCCAGTGCGACGGGCAGGGGACCAGATACGCAGTATTTT
NA,TRBJ2-1,NA,TRBV6-2/TRBV6-3,CASSYSISSRHEQFF,TGTGCCAGCAGTTACTCGATCTCTAGCAGGCATGAGCAGTTCTTC
many,TRBJ2-1,TRBD2,TRBV7-9,CASSLGLAPYNEQFF,TGTGCCAGCAGCTTGGGACTAGCGCCCTACAATGAGCAGTTCTTC
many,TRBJ2-7,NA,TRBV7-2,CASSSYLWVYEQYF,TGTGCCAGCAGCTCATACTTATGGGTCTACGAGCAGTACTTC
few,TRBJ2-7,TRBD1,TRBV18,CASSPGTGMREQYF,TGTGCCAGCTCACCAGGGACAGGGATGAGGGAGCAGTACTTC
NA,TRBJ2-6,TRBD1,TRBV28,CASSPEGQSPSGANVLTF,TGTGCCAGCAGTCCTGAGGGACAGTCTCCCTCTGGGGCCAACGTCCTGACTTTC
many,TRBJ1-4,TRBD1,TRBV6-5,CASSYKQGKWGEKLFF,TGTGCCAGCAGTTACAAACAGGGGAAATGGGGTGAAAAACTGTTTTTT
many,TRBJ2-6,NA,TRBV12-3/TRBV12-4,CASRDRNSGANVLTF,TGTGCCAGCAGAGACAGAAACTCTGGGGCCAACGTCCTGACTTTC
few,TRBJ1-2,NA,TRBV2,CATEGGDPNYGYTF,TGTGCCACCGAGGGGGGCGACCCCAACTATGGCTACACCTTC
few,TRBJ2-1,TRBD2,TRBV20-1,CSARRSLAGGLEQFF,TGCAGTGCTAGAAGGTCTCTAGCGGGAGGGTTAGAGCAGTTCTTC
many,TRBJ1-1,NA,TRBV7-9,CASQGDSYTEAFF,TGTGCCAGCCAAGGAGACAGTTACACTGAAGCTTTCTTT
many,TRBJ2-1,TRBD2,TRBV5-4,CASSLGLAGVEEQFF,TGTGCCAGCAGCTTGGGGTTAGCGGGAGTAGAAGAGCAGTTCTTC
many,TRBJ2-3,NA,TRBV5-1,CASSLAGPGQYF,TGCGCCAGCAGCTTAGCAGGGCCCGGGCAGTATTTT
many,TRBJ2-1,TRBD2,TRBV9,CASSAPTSYTGTSGSYNEQFF,TGTGCCAGCAGCGCACCAACCAGTTACACCGGGACTAGCGGTTCCTACAATGAGCAGTTCTTC
few,TRBJ1-2,TRBD1,TRBV9,CASSATGVGYTF,TGTGCCAGCAGCGCTACAGGGGTTGGCTACACCTTC
many,TRBJ2-5,TRBD1,TRBV6-2/TRBV6-3,CASRTRDRGRETQYF,TGTGCCAGCAGGACCCGGGACAGGGGGCGAGAGACCCAGTACTTC
many,TRBJ1-1,NA,TRBV9,CASSVEPLNTEAFF,TGTGCCAGCAGCGTAGAGCCCTTGAACACTGAAGCTTTCTTT
NA,TRBJ2-7,NA,TRBV6-1,CASTWTDALYEQYF,TGTGCCAGCACGTGGACAGACGCACTTTACGAGCAGTACTTC
few,TRBJ1-5,TRBD1,TRBV19,CASSAGTEFNQPQHF,TGTGCCAGTAGTGCCGGGACAGAATTTAATCAGCCCCAGCATTTT
many,TRBJ2-1,TRBD2,TRBV27,CASKAETSTYNEQFF,TGTGCCAGCAAGGCGGAGACTAGCACCTACAATGAGCAGTTCTTC
NA,TRBJ2-5,TRBD2,TRBV5-1,CASSPLADQETQYF,TGCGCCAGCAGCCCACTAGCGGACCAAGAGACCCAGTACTTC
NA,TRBJ2-3,TRBD2,TRBV12-3/TRBV12-4,CASSFWLAGGGTEGTDTQYF,TGTGCCAGCAGTTTTTGGCTAGCGGGAGGAGGAACAGAGGGGACAGATACGCAGTATTTT
many,TRBJ2-7,TRBD2,TRBV12-3/TRBV12-4,CASQRGLALNYEQYF,TGTGCCAGCCAAAGGGGACTAGCCTTGAACTACGAGCAGTACTTC
many,TRBJ2-7,NA,TRBV12-3/TRBV12-4,CASSLSPNYEQYF,TGTGCCAGCAGCCTATCACCAAACTACGAGCAGTACTTC
few,TRBJ2-6,NA,TRBV5-1,CASSYRWGPGSGANVLTF,TGCGCCAGCAGCTATCGGTGGGGGCCGGGCTCTGGGGCCAACGTCCTGACTTTC
NA,TRBJ2-7,TRBD1,TRBV7-9,CASSPGGNSYEQYF,TGTGCCAGCAGCCCAGGGGGTAACTCCTACGAGCAGTACTTC
many,TRBJ2-5,NA,TRBV27,CASSYTVKRGETQYF,TGTGCCAGCAGTTACACTGTAAAACGGGGAGAGACCCAGTACTTC
many,TRBJ1-1,NA,TRBV6-1,CASSEYWNTEAFF,TGTGCCAGCAGTGAATATTGGAACACTGAAGCTTTCTTT
many,TRBJ1-1,NA,TRBV5-1,CASRSGANTEAFF,TGCGCCAGCCGATCAGGGGCCAACACTGAAGCTTTCTTT
few,TRBJ2-1,NA,TRBV12-3/TRBV12-4,CASSFSGTSLFF,TGTGCCAGCAGTTTTAGCGGTACCAGTCTGTTCTTC